This TCR beta chain was sequenced in a study of cytomegalovirus exposure and HLA in healthy donors. Produced via immunoSEQ multiplex PCR; TCRdb's table is partial and in-frame only. In the table there are hundreds of thousands of clones, about nine tenths of which are singletons. CDR3 size: 14 residues. The V gene's germline CDR1 is SEHNR and CDR2 FQNEAQ (reference sequence). The V and J ends lost 5 bases and 3 bases, in that order; junction bases with no gene match: 5. Sequenced sample: PBMCs. The chain has TRBV7-9 and TRBJ1-2; 8 bases match TRBD1. The receptor's source is a young woman in good health and CMV-seronegative. The CDR3 sequence: CASSPGTGDYGYTF. The CDR3 DNA is TGTGCCAGCAGCCCGGGGACAGGTGACTATGGCTACACCTTC. Combining the CDR3 with reference TRBV7-9 and TRBJ1-2 gives the whole variable domain DTGVSQNPRHKITKRGQNVTFRCDPISEHNRLYWYRQTLGQGPEFLTYFQNEAQLEKSRLLSDRFSAERPKGSFSTLEIQRTEQGDSAMYLCASSPGTGDYGYTFGSGTRLTVV.